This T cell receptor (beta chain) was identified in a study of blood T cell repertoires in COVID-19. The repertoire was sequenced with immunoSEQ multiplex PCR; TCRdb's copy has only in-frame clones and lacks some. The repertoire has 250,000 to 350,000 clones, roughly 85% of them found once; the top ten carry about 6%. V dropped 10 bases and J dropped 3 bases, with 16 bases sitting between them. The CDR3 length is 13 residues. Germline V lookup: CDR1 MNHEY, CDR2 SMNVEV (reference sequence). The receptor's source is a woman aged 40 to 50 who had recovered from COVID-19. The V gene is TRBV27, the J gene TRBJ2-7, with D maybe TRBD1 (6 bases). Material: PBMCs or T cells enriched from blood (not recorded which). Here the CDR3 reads CATAPGQHYEQYF. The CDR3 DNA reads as TGTGCCACCGCCCCGGGACAACACTACGAGCAGTACTTC.